This T cell receptor (beta chain) was recorded in a study of blood T cell repertoires in COVID-19. Study background: The United States, Italy and Spain provided the acute and convalescent COVID-19 samples. Nucleic acid was either cDNA or gDNA, and it came from T cells, B-cell-depleted T cells, or PBMCs.

Using immunoSEQ multiplex PCR, the repertoire was profiled, and TCRdb retains in-frame clones only, with some absent. The data show some 160,000 clones, around nine tenths seen once. Seattle's cohort entered during active infection and was followed longitudinally. Germline trimming cut 4 bases from V and 5 bases from J; bases unmatched to any gene: 7. CDR3 length: 14 amino acids. Germline CDR1 SNHLY, CDR2 FYNNEI. The TCR sequence derives from a woman of 80 years or more with COVID-19, enrolled during active disease. The rearrangement joins TRBV2 to TRBJ1-2; 7 positions agree with TRBD1. The sequencing sample was made of peripheral blood. The chain's CDR3 is CASSVSQGKYGYTF. CDR3 sequence (DNA): TGTGCCAGCAGTGTATCACAGGGGAAGTATGGCTACACCTTC.